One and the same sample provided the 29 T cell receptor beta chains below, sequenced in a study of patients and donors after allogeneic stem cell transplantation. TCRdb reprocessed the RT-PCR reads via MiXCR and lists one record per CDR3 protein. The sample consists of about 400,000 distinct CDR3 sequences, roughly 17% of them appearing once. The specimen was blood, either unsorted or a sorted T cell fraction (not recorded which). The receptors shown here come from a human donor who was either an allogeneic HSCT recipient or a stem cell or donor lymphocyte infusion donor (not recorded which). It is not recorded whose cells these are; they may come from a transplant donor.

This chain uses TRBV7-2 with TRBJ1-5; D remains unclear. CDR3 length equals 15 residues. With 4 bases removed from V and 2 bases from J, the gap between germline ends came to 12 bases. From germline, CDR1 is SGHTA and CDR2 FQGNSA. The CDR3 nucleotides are TGTGCCAGCAGCTCGGGCGTTAGGGGCAATCAGCCCCAGCATTTT. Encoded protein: CASSSGVRGNQPQHF.

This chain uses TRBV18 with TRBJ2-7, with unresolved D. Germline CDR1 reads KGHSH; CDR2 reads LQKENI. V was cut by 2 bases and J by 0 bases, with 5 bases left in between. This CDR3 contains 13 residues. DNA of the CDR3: TGTGCCAGCTCACCAGTTACCTCCTACGAGCAGTACTTC. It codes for CASSPVTSYEQYF.

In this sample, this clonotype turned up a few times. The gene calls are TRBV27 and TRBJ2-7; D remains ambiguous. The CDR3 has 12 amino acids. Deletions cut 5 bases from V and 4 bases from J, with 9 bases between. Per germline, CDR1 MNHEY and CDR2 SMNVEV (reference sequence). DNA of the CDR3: TGTGCCAGCAGTATAGCCGGGTACGAGCAGTACTTC. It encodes CASSIAGYEQYF.

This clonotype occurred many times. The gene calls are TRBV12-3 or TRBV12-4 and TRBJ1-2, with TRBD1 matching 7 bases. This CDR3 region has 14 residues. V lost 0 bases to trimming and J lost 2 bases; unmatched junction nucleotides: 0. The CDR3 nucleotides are TGTGCCAGCAGTTTAGCCAGGGGGAACTATGGCTACACCTTC. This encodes CASSLARGNYGYTF.

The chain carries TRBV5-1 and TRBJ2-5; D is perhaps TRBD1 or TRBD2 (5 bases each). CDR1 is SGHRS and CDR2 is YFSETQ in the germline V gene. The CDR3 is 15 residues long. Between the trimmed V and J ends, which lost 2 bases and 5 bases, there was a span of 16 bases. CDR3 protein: CASSFGAASLETQYF. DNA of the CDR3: TGCGCCAGCAGCTTCGGGGCTGCCAGCCTGGAGACCCAGTACTTC.

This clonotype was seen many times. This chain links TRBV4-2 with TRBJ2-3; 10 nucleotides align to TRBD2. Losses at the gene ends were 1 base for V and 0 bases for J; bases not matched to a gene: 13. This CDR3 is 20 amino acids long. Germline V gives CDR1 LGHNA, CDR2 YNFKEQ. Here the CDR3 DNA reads TGTGCCAGCAGCCAAGGATGGGTAATAGCGGGGGGTCTGAGCACAGATACGCAGTATTTT. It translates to CASSQGWVIAGGLSTDTQYF.

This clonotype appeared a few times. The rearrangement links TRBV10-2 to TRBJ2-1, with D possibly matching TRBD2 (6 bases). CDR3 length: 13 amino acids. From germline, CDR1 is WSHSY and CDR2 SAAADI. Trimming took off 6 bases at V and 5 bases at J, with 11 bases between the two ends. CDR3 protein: CASSVLADNEQFF. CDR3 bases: TGCGCCAGCAGCGTACTAGCAGACAATGAGCAGTTCTTC.

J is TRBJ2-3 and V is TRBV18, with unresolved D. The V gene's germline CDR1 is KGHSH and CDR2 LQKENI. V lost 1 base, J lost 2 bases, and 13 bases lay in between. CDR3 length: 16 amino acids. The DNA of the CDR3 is TGTGCCAGCTCACCACTACGGACCAAGCACACAGATACGCAGTATTTT. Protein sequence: CASSPLRTKHTDTQYF. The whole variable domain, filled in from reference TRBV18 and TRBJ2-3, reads NAGVMQNPRHLVRRRGQEARLRCSPMKGHSHVYWYRQLPEEGLKFMVYLQKENIIDESGMPKERFSAEFPKEGPSILRIQQVVRGDSAAYFCASSPLRTKHTDTQYFGPGTRLTVL.

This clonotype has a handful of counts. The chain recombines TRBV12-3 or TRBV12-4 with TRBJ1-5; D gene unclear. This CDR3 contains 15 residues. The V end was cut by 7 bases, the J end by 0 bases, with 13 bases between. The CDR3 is CASTSSGSSNQPQHF. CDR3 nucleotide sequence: TGTGCCAGCACCTCGTCCGGATCTAGCAATCAGCCCCAGCATTTT.

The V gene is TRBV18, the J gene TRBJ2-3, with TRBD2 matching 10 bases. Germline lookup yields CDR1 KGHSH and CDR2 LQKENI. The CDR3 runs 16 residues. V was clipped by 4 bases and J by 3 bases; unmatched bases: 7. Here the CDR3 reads CASSRKLAGITDTQYF. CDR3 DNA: TGTGCCAGCTCACGGAAACTAGCGGGGATTACAGATACGCAGTATTTT.

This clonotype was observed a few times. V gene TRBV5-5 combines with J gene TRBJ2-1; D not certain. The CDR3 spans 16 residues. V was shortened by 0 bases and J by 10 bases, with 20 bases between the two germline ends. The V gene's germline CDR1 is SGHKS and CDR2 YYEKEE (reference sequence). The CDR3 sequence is CASSLAMPHDQPEQFF. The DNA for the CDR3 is TGTGCCAGCAGCTTGGCCATGCCCCACGATCAACCCGAGCAGTTCTTC.

CDR3 in amino acids: CSARGPSGGADEQFF. In nucleotides, the CDR3 is TGCAGTGCTAGAGGTCCTAGCGGGGGGGCAGATGAGCAGTTCTTC. The chain couples TRBV20-1 to TRBJ2-1; TRBD2 agrees at 12 bases. CDR3 length: 15 amino acids. CDR1 DFQATT and CDR2 SNEGSKA come from the germline V gene (reference sequence). J lost 8 bases, V lost 1 base, and 6 bases had no gene match.

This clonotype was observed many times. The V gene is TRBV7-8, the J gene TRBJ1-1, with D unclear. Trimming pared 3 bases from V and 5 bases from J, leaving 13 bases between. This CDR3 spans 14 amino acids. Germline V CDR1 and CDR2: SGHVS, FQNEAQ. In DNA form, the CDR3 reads TGTGCCAGCAGCTTCTGGACCGAACAAACTGAAGCTTTCTTT. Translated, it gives CASSFWTEQTEAFF.

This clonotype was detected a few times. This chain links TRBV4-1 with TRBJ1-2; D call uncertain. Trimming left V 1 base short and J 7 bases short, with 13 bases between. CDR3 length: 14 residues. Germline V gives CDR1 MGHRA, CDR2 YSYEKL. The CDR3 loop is CASSQVVQVSGYTF. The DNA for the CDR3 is TGCGCCAGCAGCCAAGTTGTCCAGGTCTCTGGCTACACCTTC.

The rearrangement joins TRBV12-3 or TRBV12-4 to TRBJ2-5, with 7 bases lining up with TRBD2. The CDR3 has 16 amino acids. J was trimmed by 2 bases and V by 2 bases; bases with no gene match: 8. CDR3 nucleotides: TGTGCCAGCAGTTTAAGGCTAGCGGAAACGCAAGAGACCCAGTACTTC. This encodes CASSLRLAETQETQYF.

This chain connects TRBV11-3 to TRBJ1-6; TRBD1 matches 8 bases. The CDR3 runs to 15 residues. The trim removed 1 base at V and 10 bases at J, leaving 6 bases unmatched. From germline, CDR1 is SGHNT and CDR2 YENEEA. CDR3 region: CASSLVDRVSSPLHF. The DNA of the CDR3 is TGTGCCAGCAGCTTAGTGGACAGGGTTTCCTCACCCCTCCACTTT.

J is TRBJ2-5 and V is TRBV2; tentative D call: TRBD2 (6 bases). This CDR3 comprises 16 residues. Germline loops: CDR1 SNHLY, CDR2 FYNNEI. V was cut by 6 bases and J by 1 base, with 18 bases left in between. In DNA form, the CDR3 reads TGTGCCAGCAGCGTCAGGGAAGCGGGCCGCCAAGAGACCCAGTACTTC. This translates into CASSVREAGRQETQYF.

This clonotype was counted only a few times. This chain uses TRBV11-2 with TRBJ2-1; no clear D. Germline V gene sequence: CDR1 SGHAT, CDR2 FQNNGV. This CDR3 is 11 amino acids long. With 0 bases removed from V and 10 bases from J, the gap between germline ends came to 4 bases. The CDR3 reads CASSLDKEQFF. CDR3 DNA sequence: TGTGCCAGCAGCTTAGATAAGGAGCAGTTCTTC.

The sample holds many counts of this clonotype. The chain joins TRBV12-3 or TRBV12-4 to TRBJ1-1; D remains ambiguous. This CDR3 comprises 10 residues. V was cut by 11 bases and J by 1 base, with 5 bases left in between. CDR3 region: CAVGNTEAFF. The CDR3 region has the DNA TGTGCCGTGGGGAACACTGAAGCTTTCTTT.

The CDR3 protein is CAISESDSLNQPQHF. In nucleotides, the CDR3 is TGTGCCATCAGTGAGTCCGACAGCCTCAATCAGCCCCAGCATTTT. The V call is TRBV10-3, the J call TRBJ1-5; TRBD1 is a possible D gene (5 bases). CDR3 length: 15 residues. The germline V gene encodes CDR1 ENHRY and CDR2 SYGVKD. Trimming took off 0 bases at V and 3 bases at J, with 9 bases between the two ends.

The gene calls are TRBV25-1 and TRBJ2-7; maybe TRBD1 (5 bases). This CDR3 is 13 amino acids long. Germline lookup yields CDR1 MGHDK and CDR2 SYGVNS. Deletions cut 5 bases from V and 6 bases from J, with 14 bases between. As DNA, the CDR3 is TGTGCCAGCAGTCGGGCAGGGAAAGGCGAGCAGTACTTC. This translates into CASSRAGKGEQYF.

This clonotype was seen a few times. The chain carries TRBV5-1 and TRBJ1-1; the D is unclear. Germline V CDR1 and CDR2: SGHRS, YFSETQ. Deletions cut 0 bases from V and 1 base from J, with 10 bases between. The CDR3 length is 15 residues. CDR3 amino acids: CASSLAPSGNTEAFF. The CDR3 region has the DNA TGCGCCAGCAGCTTGGCCCCTTCGGGGAACACTGAAGCTTTCTTT.

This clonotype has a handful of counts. In DNA, the CDR3 is TGCGCCAGCAGCACCGGGACAAGCTCCTACAATGAGCAGTTCTTC. Translating it yields CASSTGTSSYNEQFF. The genes are TRBV5-1 and TRBJ2-1, with a weak D call TRBD1 (6 bases). Deletions cut 4 bases from V and 0 bases from J, with 11 bases between. Germline V lookup: CDR1 SGHRS, CDR2 YFSETQ. The CDR3 totals 15 residues. The whole variable domain, remainder taken from reference TRBV5-1 and TRBJ2-1, is KAGVTQTPRYLIKTRGQQVTLSCSPISGHRSVSWYQQTPGQGLQFLFEYFSETQRNKGNFPGRFSGRQFSNSRSEMNVSTLELGDSALYLCASSTGTSSYNEQFFGPGTRLTVL.

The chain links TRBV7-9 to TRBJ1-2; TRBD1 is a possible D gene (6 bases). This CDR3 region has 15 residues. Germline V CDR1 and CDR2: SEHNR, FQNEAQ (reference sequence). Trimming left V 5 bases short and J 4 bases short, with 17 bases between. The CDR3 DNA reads TGTGCCAGCAGCCCGTATACACAGGGTCTCTATGGCTACACCTTC. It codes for CASSPYTQGLYGYTF. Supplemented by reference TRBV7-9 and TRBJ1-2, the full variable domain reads DTGVSQNPRHKITKRGQNVTFRCDPISEHNRLYWYRQTLGQGPEFLTYFQNEAQLEKSRLLSDRFSAERPKGSFSTLEIQRTEQGDSAMYLCASSPYTQGLYGYTFGSGTRLTVV.

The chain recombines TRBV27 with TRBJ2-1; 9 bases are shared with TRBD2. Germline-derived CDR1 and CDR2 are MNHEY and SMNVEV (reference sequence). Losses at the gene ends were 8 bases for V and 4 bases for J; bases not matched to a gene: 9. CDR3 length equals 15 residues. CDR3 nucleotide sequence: TGTGCCAGCCTCCCGCGGCTAGCGGGATACAATGAGCAGTTCTTC. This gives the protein CASLPRLAGYNEQFF.

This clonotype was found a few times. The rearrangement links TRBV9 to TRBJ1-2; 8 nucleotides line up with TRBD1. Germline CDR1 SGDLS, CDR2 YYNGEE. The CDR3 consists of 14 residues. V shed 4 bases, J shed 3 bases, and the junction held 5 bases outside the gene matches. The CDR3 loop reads CASSSDRGDYGYTF. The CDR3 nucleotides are TGTGCCAGCAGCTCCGACAGGGGTGACTATGGCTACACCTTC.

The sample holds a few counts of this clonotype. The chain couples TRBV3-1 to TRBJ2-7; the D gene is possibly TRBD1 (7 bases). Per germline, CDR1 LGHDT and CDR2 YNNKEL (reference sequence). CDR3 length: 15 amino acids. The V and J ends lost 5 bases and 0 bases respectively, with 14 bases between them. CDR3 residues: CASSEGGTASYEQYF. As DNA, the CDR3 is TGTGCCAGCAGCGAAGGAGGGACAGCCTCCTACGAGCAGTACTTC.

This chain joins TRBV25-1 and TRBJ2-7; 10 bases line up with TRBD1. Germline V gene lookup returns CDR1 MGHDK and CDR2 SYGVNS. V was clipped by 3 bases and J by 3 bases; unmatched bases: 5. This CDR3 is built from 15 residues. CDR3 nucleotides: TGTGCCAGCAGTGATTTGGGACAGGGGAGCTACGAGCAGTACTTC. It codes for CASSDLGQGSYEQYF.

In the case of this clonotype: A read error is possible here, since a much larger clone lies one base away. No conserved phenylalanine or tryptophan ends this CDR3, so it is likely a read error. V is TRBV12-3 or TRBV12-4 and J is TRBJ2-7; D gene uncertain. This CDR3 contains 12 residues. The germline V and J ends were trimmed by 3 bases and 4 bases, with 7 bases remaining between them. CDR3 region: CASSFWKYEQYL. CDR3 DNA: TGTGCCAGCAGTTTTTGGAAATACGAGCAGTACTTG.